The 22 T cell receptor beta chains presented below share a single source sample, sequenced in a study of T cells in Graves' hyperthyroidism and ophthalmopathy. Amplification targeted TCR beta CDR3 regions from RNA transcripts. HTBI primers were employed in a first-round RT-PCR of the TCR CDR3. TCRdb fed the multiplex PCR reads into MiXCR, producing one record per CDR3 protein. This sample has 300,000 to 450,000 distinct CDR3 sequences, with approximately 15% found just once. Sequencing was carried out using blood. Receptor source: a woman aged 55 to 70 with Graves' hyperthyroidism.

The chain joins TRBV27 to TRBJ2-1; D gene ambiguous. The CDR3 sequence is 15 residues long. Trimming cost V 6 bases and J 3 bases, with 15 bases left between them. CDR1 and CDR2 (germline): MNHEY, SMNVEV (reference sequence). The CDR3 DNA reads as TGTGCCAGCAGCCACCCCCCGGGCAGCTACAATGAGCAGTTCTTC. Its translation: CASSHPPGSYNEQFF.

In its sample, this clonotype was seen many times. The chain links TRBV11-2 to TRBJ2-1, with D maybe TRBD1 (5 bases). Germline CDR1 reads SGHAT; CDR2 reads FQNNGV. V was pared by 2 bases and J by 2 bases, with 13 bases between. The CDR3 is 16 residues long. This CDR3 reads CASSLFGQSTYNEQFF. The CDR3, as DNA: TGTGCCAGCAGCTTATTTGGACAATCGACCTACAATGAGCAGTTCTTC.

This chain uses TRBV14 with TRBJ2-1, with a possible D match to TRBD1 (6 bases). The CDR3 is 17 residues long. V was trimmed by 1 base and J by 6 bases, leaving 19 bases between them. The germline gives CDR1 SGHDN, CDR2 FVKESK. CDR3 residues: CASSQVQGQVLFNEQFF. CDR3 in DNA: TGTGCCAGCAGCCAAGTACAGGGTCAGGTTCTATTCAATGAGCAGTTCTTC.

Many counts were recorded for this clonotype. The chain uses TRBV12-3 or TRBV12-4 and TRBJ1-2, with D maybe TRBD1 (5 bases). The V gene lost 6 bases and the J gene lost 7 bases, with 9 bases spanning the gap. The CDR3 runs 11 residues. This chain's CDR3 is CASSRGSGYTF. CDR3 bases: TGTGCCAGCAGCCGGGGGAGTGGCTACACCTTC.

This clonotype was observed a few times. The V gene is TRBV20-1, the J gene TRBJ1-2; D perhaps matches TRBD1 (6 bases). Trimming took off 1 base at V and 4 bases at J, with 10 bases between the two ends. Germline values: CDR1 DFQATT, CDR2 SNEGSKA (reference sequence). This CDR3 comprises 13 residues. In DNA form, the CDR3 reads TGCAGTGCTAGAGGGGGGGGGCCCTATGGCTACACCTTC. Translation: CSARGGGPYGYTF.

CDR3 sequence reads: CASRLRDGGAYGYTF. In DNA form, the CDR3 reads TGTGCCAGCAGACTCCGGGACGGAGGGGCATATGGCTACACCTTC. The chain carries TRBV6-1 and TRBJ1-2, with a possible D match to TRBD1 (5 bases). Trimming took 6 bases from V and 5 from J, leaving 19 bases between them. This CDR3 spans 15 amino acids. Germline assignment: CDR1 MNHNS and CDR2 SASEGT.

The chain recombines TRBV5-1 with TRBJ1-1; D is ambiguous. Germline assignment: CDR1 SGHRS and CDR2 YFSETQ. V was cut by 5 bases and J by 4 bases, with 15 bases left in between. The CDR3 loop spans 14 amino acids. The CDR3 nucleotides are TGCGCCAGCAGTTTCGAGAGTTTGGGCACTGAAGCTTTCTTT. Translated, it gives CASSFESLGTEAFF.

This clonotype has a handful of counts. The J gene is TRBJ2-1, the V gene TRBV7-9, with 11 positions matching TRBD2. CDR1 is SEHNR and CDR2 is FQNEAQ in the germline V gene (reference sequence). J was trimmed by 0 bases and V by 5 bases; bases with no gene match: 12. The CDR3 totals 19 residues. CDR3 sequence reads: CASSPRGTSGGPSYNEQFF. The CDR3 nucleotides are TGTGCCAGCAGCCCTAGAGGGACTAGCGGAGGCCCCTCCTACAATGAGCAGTTCTTC.

This clonotype was seen repeatedly, ten times or more. The CDR3 is CASSIGSMGQGANTEAFF. The CDR3 coding sequence is TGTGCCAGTAGTATAGGATCTATGGGACAGGGGGCAAACACTGAAGCTTTCTTT. The chain employs TRBV19 and TRBJ1-1, with 12 bases matching TRBD1. This CDR3 has 18 amino acids. Germline CDR1 reads LNHDA; CDR2 reads SQIVND (reference sequence). V trimming: 1 base; J trimming: 2 bases; junction bases outside the gene matches: 8.

The chain carries TRBV18 and TRBJ1-2; no reliable D call. This CDR3 is built from 13 residues. Per germline, CDR1 KGHSH and CDR2 LQKENI. Trimming shortened V by 2 bases and J by 5 bases, and 9 bases separated the two germline ends. The CDR3 DNA follows: TGTGCCAGCTCACCAGAGACCGGGTATGGCTACACCTTC. This encodes CASSPETGYGYTF.

Many counts were recorded for this clonotype. The chain has TRBV18 and TRBJ2-7; 11 bases are a match to TRBD2. CDR3 size: 15 residues. Germline V gives CDR1 KGHSH, CDR2 LQKENI. The J segment lost 1 base and the V segment lost 4 bases, leaving 3 bases of the junction unmatched. The CDR3 sequence is CASSRGTSGSYEQYF. Written as DNA, the CDR3 is TGTGCCAGCTCACGGGGGACTAGCGGATCCTACGAGCAGTACTTC.

The chain recombines TRBV30 with TRBJ2-3, with TRBD2 matching over 11 bases. Germline CDR1 reads GTSNPN; CDR2 reads SVGIG (reference sequence). The CDR3 has 17 amino acids. V dropped 1 base and J dropped 3; count of bases not matched to a gene: 9. DNA for the CDR3: TGTGCCTGGAGTGCACGACGTGTAGCGGGAGGGACAGATACGCAGTATTTT. Residues: CAWSARRVAGGTDTQYF.

In this sample, this clonotype turned up many times. The CDR3, as DNA: TGTGCCAGCAGTGCCTACAGGGGCTTGGGAAATCAGCCCCAGCATTTT. Protein: CASSAYRGLGNQPQHF. The rearrangement joins TRBV28 to TRBJ1-5, with 7 bases lining up with TRBD1. This CDR3 is 16 amino acids long. V lost 5 bases, J lost 4 bases, and 11 bases stayed unmatched. Looked up from germline, CDR1 is MDHEN and CDR2 is SYDVKM.

V and J are TRBV29-1 and TRBJ1-1, with D perhaps matching TRBD1 (5 bases). Germline CDR1 reads SQVTM; CDR2 reads ANQGSEA. This CDR3 has 11 residues. The CDR3 nucleotides are TGCAGGGGGGAGGCCAACGGTGAAGCTTTCTTT. Protein product: CRGEANGEAFF.

In its sample, this clonotype was seen a few times. The V call is TRBV12-3 or TRBV12-4, the J call TRBJ2-3; 13 bases fit TRBD2. The V gene end was trimmed by 5 bases and the J gene end by 4 bases; junction bases not matched to a gene: 6. There are 16 residues in the CDR3. In DNA form, the CDR3 reads TGTGCCAGCAGTCTACTAGCGGGAGGGCCCTCAGATACGCAGTATTTT. Protein product: CASSLLAGGPSDTQYF.

This clonotype appeared many times. This rearrangement joins TRBV11-2 to TRBJ1-5; TRBD1 is a possible D gene (5 bases). CDR3 size: 18 residues. From germline, CDR1 is SGHAT and CDR2 FQNNGV. With 5 bases removed from V and 0 bases from J, the gap between germline ends came to 20 bases. The CDR3 protein is CASSVVVGTHDSNQPQHF. CDR3 nucleotide sequence: TGTGCCAGCAGCGTAGTAGTAGGGACGCACGATAGCAATCAGCCCCAGCATTTT.

This clonotype has at least ten counts. The chain links TRBV12-3 or TRBV12-4 to TRBJ1-2, with 8 bases that match TRBD1. After removal of 5 bases from V and 8 bases from J, the junction contained 7 bases not matched to a gene. The CDR3 sequence is 13 residues long. The CDR3 bases are TGTGCCAGCAGTCTCGGACAGGGCCGGGGCTACACCTTC. It encodes CASSLGQGRGYTF.

This clonotype appeared many times. This rearrangement joins TRBV11-2 to TRBJ2-1, with 9 bases aligning to TRBD2. Germline V gives CDR1 SGHAT, CDR2 FQNNGV. The CDR3 covers 14 residues. V trimming: 7 bases; J trimming: 9 bases; junction bases outside the gene matches: 10. The CDR3 sequence is CASIGEGLAGEQFF. Here the CDR3 DNA reads TGTGCCAGCATCGGTGAGGGACTAGCTGGTGAGCAGTTCTTC. The whole variable domain, remainder taken from reference TRBV11-2 and TRBJ2-1, is EAGVAQSPRYKIIEKRQSVAFWCNPISGHATLYWYQQILGQGPKLLIQFQNNGVVDDSQLPKDRFSAERLKGVDSTLKIQPAKLEDSAVYLCASIGEGLAGEQFFGPGTRLTVL.

The chain employs TRBV6-1 and TRBJ2-7; 8 bases fit TRBD1. The CDR3 is made up of 15 amino acids. The germline CDR1 and CDR2 sequences are MNHNS and SASEGT. The V segment lost 4 bases and the J segment 4 bases; nucleotides outside the gene matches: 9. DNA of the CDR3: TGTGCCAGCAGTGCCCTGGGACAGGAGACATACGAGCAGTACTTC. Translating gives CASSALGQETYEQYF.

This clonotype was counted at least ten times. J is TRBJ2-2 and V is TRBV18, with TRBD1 as a possible D gene (5 bases). Germline V lookup: CDR1 KGHSH, CDR2 LQKENI. This CDR3 is built from 14 residues. Trimming took off 5 bases at V and 1 base at J, with 8 bases between the two ends. The CDR3 bases are TGTGCCAGCTCAACTGGACAGAACACCGGGGAGCTGTTTTTT. It codes for CASSTGQNTGELFF.

This clonotype came up a few times. V is TRBV20-1 and J is TRBJ2-5; TRBD2 agrees at 14 bases. The V gene end was trimmed by 6 bases and the J gene end by 3 bases; junction bases not matched to a gene: 6. The CDR3 is 15 residues long. CDR1 is DFQATT and CDR2 is SNEGSKA in the germline V gene (reference sequence). The CDR3 DNA sequence: TGCAGTGCCCAACTGGGACTAGCGGGAGAAGAGACCCAGTACTTC. The encoded protein is CSAQLGLAGEETQYF.

This clonotype was detected many times. The chain employs TRBV11-3 and TRBJ2-7; D ambiguous. The CDR3 length is 14 residues. Germline V gene sequence: CDR1 SGHNT, CDR2 YENEEA. The V gene lost 5 bases and the J gene lost 4 bases, with 15 bases spanning the gap. Here the CDR3 DNA reads TGTGCCAGCAGCCCCCGGACGCGAAAGTACGAGCAGTACTTC. Residues: CASSPRTRKYEQYF.